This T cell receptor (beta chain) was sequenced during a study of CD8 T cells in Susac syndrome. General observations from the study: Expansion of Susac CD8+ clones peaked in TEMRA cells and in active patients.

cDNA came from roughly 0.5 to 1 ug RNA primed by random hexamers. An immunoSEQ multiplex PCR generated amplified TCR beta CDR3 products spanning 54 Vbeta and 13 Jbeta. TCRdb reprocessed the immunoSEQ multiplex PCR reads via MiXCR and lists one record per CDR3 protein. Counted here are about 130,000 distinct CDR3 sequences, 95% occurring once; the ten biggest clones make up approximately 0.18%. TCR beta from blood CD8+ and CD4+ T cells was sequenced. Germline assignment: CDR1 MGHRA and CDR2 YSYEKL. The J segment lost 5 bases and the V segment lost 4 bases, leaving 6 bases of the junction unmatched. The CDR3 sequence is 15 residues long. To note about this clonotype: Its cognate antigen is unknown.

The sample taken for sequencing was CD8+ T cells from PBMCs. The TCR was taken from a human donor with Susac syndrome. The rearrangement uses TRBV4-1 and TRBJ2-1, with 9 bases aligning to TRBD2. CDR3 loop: CASSPWGLANNEQFF. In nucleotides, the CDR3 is TGCGCCAGCAGCCCGTGGGGACTAGCCAACAATGAGCAGTTCTTC.